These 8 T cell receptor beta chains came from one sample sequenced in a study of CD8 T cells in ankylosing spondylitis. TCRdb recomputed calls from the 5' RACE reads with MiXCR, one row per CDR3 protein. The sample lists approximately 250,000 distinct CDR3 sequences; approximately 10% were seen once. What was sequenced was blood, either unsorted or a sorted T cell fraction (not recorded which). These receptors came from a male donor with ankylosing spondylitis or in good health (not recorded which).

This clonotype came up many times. CDR3 protein: CASSPSHLAGQGVREQFF. The CDR3 DNA sequence: TGCGCCAGCAGCCCCTCCCACCTAGCGGGACAGGGGGTACGAGAGCAGTTCTTC. The chain links TRBV5-1 to TRBJ2-1, with 11 bases aligning to TRBD1. Per germline, CDR1 SGHRS and CDR2 YFSETQ. CDR3 length equals 18 residues. Trimming cost V 4 bases and J 10 bases; bases outside gene matches: 19.

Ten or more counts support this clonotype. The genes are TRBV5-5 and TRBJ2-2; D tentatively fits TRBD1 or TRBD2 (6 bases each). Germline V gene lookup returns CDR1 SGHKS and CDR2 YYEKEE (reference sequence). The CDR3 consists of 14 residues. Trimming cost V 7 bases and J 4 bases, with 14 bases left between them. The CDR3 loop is CASLRGASTGELFF. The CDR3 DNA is TGTGCCAGCTTGAGGGGGGCGAGCACCGGGGAGCTGTTTTTT.

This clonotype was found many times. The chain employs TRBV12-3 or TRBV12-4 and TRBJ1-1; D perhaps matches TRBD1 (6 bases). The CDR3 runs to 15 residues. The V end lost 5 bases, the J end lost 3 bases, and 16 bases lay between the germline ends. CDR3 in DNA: TGTGCCAGCAGTCGGGGGGGCGGGAGTTACACTGAAGCTTTCTTT. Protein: CASSRGGGSYTEAFF.

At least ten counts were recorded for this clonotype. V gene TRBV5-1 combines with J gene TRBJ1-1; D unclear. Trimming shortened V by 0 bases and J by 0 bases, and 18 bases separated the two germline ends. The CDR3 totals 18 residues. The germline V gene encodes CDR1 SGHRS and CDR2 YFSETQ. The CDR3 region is CASSLDFRTASLNTEAFF. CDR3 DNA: TGCGCCAGCAGCTTGGATTTCAGGACGGCCTCCTTGAACACTGAAGCTTTCTTT.

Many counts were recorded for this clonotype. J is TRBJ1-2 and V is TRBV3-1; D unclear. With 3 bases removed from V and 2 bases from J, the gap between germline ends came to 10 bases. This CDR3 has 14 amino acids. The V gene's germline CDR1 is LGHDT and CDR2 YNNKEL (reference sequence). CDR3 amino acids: CASSQETRNYGYTF. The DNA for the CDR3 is TGTGCCAGCAGCCAGGAGACACGGAACTATGGCTACACCTTC.

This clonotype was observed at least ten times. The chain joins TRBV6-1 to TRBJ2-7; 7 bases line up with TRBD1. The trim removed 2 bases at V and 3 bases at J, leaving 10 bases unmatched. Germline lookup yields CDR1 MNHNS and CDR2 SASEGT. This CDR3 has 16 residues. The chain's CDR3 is CASSERTGPTGYEQYF. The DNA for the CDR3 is TGTGCCAGCAGTGAACGGACAGGCCCTACAGGCTACGAGCAGTACTTC.

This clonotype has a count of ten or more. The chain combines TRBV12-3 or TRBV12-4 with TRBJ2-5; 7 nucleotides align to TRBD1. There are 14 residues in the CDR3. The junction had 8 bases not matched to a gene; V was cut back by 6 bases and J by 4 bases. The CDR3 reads CASRGDSQLETQYF. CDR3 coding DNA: TGTGCCAGCAGGGGGGACAGCCAATTAGAGACCCAGTACTTC.

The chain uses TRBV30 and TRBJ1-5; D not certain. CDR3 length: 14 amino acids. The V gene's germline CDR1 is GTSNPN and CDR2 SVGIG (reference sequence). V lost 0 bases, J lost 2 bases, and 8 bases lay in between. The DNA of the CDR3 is TGTGCCTGGAGTGTAGGCGGGGGCAATCAGCCCCAGCATTTT. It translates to CAWSVGGGNQPQHF. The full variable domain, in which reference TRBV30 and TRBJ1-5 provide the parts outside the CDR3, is SQTIHQWPATLVQPVGSPLSLECTVEGTSNPNLYWYRQAAGRGLQLLFYSVGIGQISSEVPQNLSASRPQDRQFILSSKKLLLSDSGFYLCAWSVGGGNQPQHFGDGTRLSIL.